These T cell receptor beta chains were read from a single sample in a study of blood T cell repertoires in COVID-19. Some clones are missing from TCRdb's copy, which holds only in-frame ones; the method was immunoSEQ multiplex PCR. The sample yields 90,000 to 120,000 clones, about nine tenths seen once. The specimen was peripheral blood. The origin of the receptors is a man in his sixties with acute or convalescent COVID-19. Each CDR3 is given with its conserved first and last residue. Each record gives: V gene, J gene, D gene, clone size, CDR3 protein, CDR3 DNA. The D gene is left open where the match is weak. Clone size is given for some rows only: seen once, a few or many times, or a class if the clone is expanded.

TRBV18	TRBJ2-3	TRBD2	once	CASSLTPGLAGAGTDTQYF	TGTGCCAGCTCACTCACTCCGGGACTAGCGGGAGCGGGCACAGATACGCAGTATTTT
TRBV7-7	TRBJ2-7	.	.	CASSPGLTNSYEQYF	TGTGCTAGCAGCCCCGGACTGACAAACTCCTACGAGCAGTACTTC
TRBV28	TRBJ1-1	TRBD1	.	CASSLSQGAGTEAFF	TGTGCCAGCAGTTTATCCCAGGGGGCGGGGACTGAAGCTTTCTTT
TRBV19	TRBJ1-6	.	.	CASTRGTGLVSPLHF	TGTGCCAGTACCAGGGGAACAGGGCTCGTTTCACCCCTCCACTTT
TRBV5-1	TRBJ1-4	.	.	CASSLGSQDEKLFF	TGCGCCAGCAGCTTGGGCAGTCAAGATGAAAAACTGTTTTTT
TRBV7-9	TRBJ1-1	.	.	CASSPTTGKGNTEAFF	TGTGCCAGCAGCCCCACGACGGGAAAGGGGAACACTGAAGCTTTCTTT
TRBV3-1/TRBV3-2	TRBJ1-1	TRBD1	.	CASSTSGTGGSEAFF	TGTGCCAGCAGCACGAGCGGGACAGGGGGGTCGGAAGCTTTCTTT
TRBV18	TRBJ1-1	.	.	CASSPPGQGGTEAFF	TGTGCCAGCTCACCACCAGGGCAAGGGGGCACTGAAGCTTTCTTT
TRBV28	TRBJ1-5	.	.	CASSPRGGINQPQHF	TGTGCCAGCAGCCCGCGGGGGGGCATCAATCAGCCCCAGCATTTT
TRBV10-3	TRBJ1-5	TRBD1	.	CAISEGGGQPQHF	TGTGCCATCAGTGAAGGGGGCGGTCAGCCCCAGCATTTT
TRBV5-1	TRBJ2-4	.	.	CASSPGQAKNIQYF	TGCGCCAGCAGCCCGGGACAAGCCAAAAACATTCAGTACTTC
TRBV5-4	TRBJ1-1	TRBD1	.	CASSAQGIETEAFF	TGTGCCAGCAGCGCACAGGGGATAGAAACTGAAGCTTTCTTT
TRBV28	TRBJ2-1	TRBD2	.	CASSLLTSGGFSSYNEQFF	TGTGCCAGCAGTTTGCTGACTAGCGGAGGCTTTAGCTCCTACAATGAGCAGTTCTTC
TRBV27	TRBJ2-5	.	.	CASSPTRETQYF	TGTGCCAGCAGTCCGACACGGGAGACCCAGTACTTC
TRBV10-2	TRBJ1-1	TRBD1	.	CASRGGTGNTEAFF	TGCGCCAGCAGGGGGGGGACAGGTAACACTGAAGCTTTCTTT
TRBV7-2	TRBJ2-2	TRBD1	once	CASSPRDRENTGELFF	TGTGCCAGCAGCCCCCGGGACAGGGAGAACACCGGGGAGCTGTTTTTT
TRBV5-4	TRBJ2-1	TRBD2	.	CASTTGASGRTAYNEQFF	TGTGCCAGCACCACCGGGGCTAGCGGGAGGACCGCCTACAATGAGCAGTTCTTC
TRBV4-1	TRBJ1-1	TRBD1	.	CASRPGGTGGELNTEAFF	TGCGCCAGCAGACCAGGGGGTACAGGGGGAGAGTTGAACACTGAAGCTTTCTTT
TRBV11-2	TRBJ2-1	TRBD2	.	CASSIGTSDWNEQFF	TGTGCCAGCAGCATAGGGACTAGCGATTGGAATGAGCAGTTCTTC
TRBV5-4	TRBJ1-2	TRBD1	.	CASSFTGVHGYTF	TGTGCCAGCAGCTTTACAGGGGTTCATGGCTACACCTTC
TRBV19	TRBJ1-2	TRBD1	.	CASSGGWDRSF	TGTGCCAGTAGTGGGGGATGGGACAGAAGCTTC
TRBV5-1	TRBJ2-2	TRBD1	.	CASSERTGGPGELFF	TGCGCCAGCAGCGAACGGACAGGGGGCCCCGGGGAGCTGTTTTTT
TRBV5-8	TRBJ1-5	TRBD1	.	CASSLDRGNGGNQPQHF	TGTGCCAGCAGCTTGGACAGGGGGAACGGTGGCAATCAGCCCCAGCATTTT
TRBV19	TRBJ2-1	TRBD2	.	CASSIGRLAGGAYNEQFF	TGTGCCAGTAGTATAGGCCGACTAGCGGGAGGGGCCTACAATGAGCAGTTCTTC
TRBV9	TRBJ2-1	.	.	CASSAQGLLKSSYNEQFF	TGTGCCAGCAGCGCGCAGGGACTTCTAAAAAGCTCCTACAATGAGCAGTTCTTC
TRBV28	TRBJ2-2	.	.	CASSLPGVGSRRTGELFF	TGTGCCAGCAGTTTACCAGGGGTTGGGAGCCGCCGTACCGGGGAGCTGTTTTTT
TRBV6-5	TRBJ1-4	TRBD1	.	CASRLTGGSYEKLFF	TGTGCCAGCAGGTTGACAGGGGGTAGTTATGAAAAACTGTTTTTT
TRBV24-1	TRBJ2-2	.	.	CATSDLRGGSTGELFF	TGTGCCACCAGTGATTTGAGGGGGGGGAGCACCGGGGAGCTGTTTTTT
TRBV7-9	TRBJ1-1	.	.	CASSFSSENTEAFF	TGTGCCAGCAGCTTTAGTTCCGAAAACACTGAAGCTTTCTTT
TRBV3-1/TRBV3-2	TRBJ2-1	TRBD1	.	CASSQGDSQFF	TGTGCCAGCAGCCAAGGGGACAGCCAGTTCTTC
TRBV5-1	TRBJ1-5	TRBD1	.	CASSSQGSQPQHF	TGCGCCAGCAGCTCACAGGGGAGTCAGCCCCAGCATTTT
TRBV28	TRBJ1-1	TRBD1	few	CASWGRTGVTEAFF	TGTGCCAGTTGGGGGAGGACAGGGGTGACTGAAGCTTTCTTT
TRBV18	TRBJ1-5	.	.	CASSPQRADPANQPQHF	TGTGCCAGCTCACCACAGAGGGCGGACCCTGCCAATCAGCCCCAGCATTTT
TRBV5-8	TRBJ2-3	.	.	CASSFSGGTDTQYF	TGTGCCAGCAGCTTCTCAGGGGGCACAGATACGCAGTATTTT
TRBV9	TRBJ2-3	TRBD2	.	CASSVVAGAADTQYF	TGTGCCAGCAGCGTAGTAGCGGGAGCGGCAGATACGCAGTATTTT
TRBV28	TRBJ1-1	.	.	CASSFSVEAFF	TGTGCCAGCAGTTTCTCGGTTGAAGCTTTCTTT
TRBV30	TRBJ2-2	.	.	CAWRRGQNTGELFF	TGTGCCTGGAGAAGGGGACAGAACACCGGGGAGCTGTTTTTT
TRBV19	TRBJ1-1	.	.	CASSLAAEAFF	TGTGCCAGTAGTTTAGCGGCTGAAGCTTTCTTT
TRBV24-1	TRBJ2-2	TRBD1	.	CATRGQDTGELFF	TGTGCCACCCGAGGACAGGACACCGGGGAGCTGTTTTTT
TRBV12-5	TRBJ2-5	.	.	CASGLVLADWYQETQYF	TGTGCTAGTGGTTTGGTACTAGCCGACTGGTACCAAGAGACCCAGTACTTC
TRBV7-2	TRBJ2-5	.	.	CASSLASASETQYF	TGTGCCAGCAGCTTAGCGTCAGCGTCGGAGACCCAGTACTTC
TRBV7-3	TRBJ1-2	.	.	CASSPAVVLGVGADYGYTF	TGTGCCAGCAGCCCTGCTGTAGTTTTAGGGGTGGGTGCGGACTATGGCTACACCTTC